The clone carrying this T cell receptor beta chain was seen a few times. Its antigen is unidentified. This entry belongs to a study of immune evolution from preneoplasia to lung adenocarcinoma. Broader study findings: From normal lung to invasive adenocarcinoma, top clone frequencies appeared to decrease. Later-stage lesions seemingly showed higher T cell density and diversity than normal lung.

TCRdb's table, derived via immunoSEQ multiplex PCR, lists solely in-frame clones and lacks some. Of about 3,200 clones listed, over 60% were seen once; the top ten hold approximately 3.6%. Each case's diagnosis was confirmed by two pathologists on H&E. Looked up from germline, CDR1 is SGDLS and CDR2 is YYNGEE. The CDR3 is 18 residues long. Trimming left V 3 bases short and J 2 bases short, with 22 bases between. The origin of this receptor is a donor aged 70 or over with lung adenocarcinoma. The J gene is TRBJ2-3, the V gene TRBV9; D is perhaps TRBD1 (5 bases). Input material: FFPE adjacent normal lung tissue. This CDR3 reads CASSAIDDSTYYTDTQYF. CDR3 coding DNA: TGTGCCAGCAGCGCTATCGACGACAGTACTTATTACACAGATACGCAGTATTTT.